A selection of T cell receptor beta chains follows, all from one sample in a study of control samples from healthy donors and cancer patients. The method was immunoSEQ multiplex PCR; TCRdb's version includes in-frame clones alone and lacks a portion of them. The sample carries about 160,000 clones, 96% recorded once. Source material: blood. The receptors come from a woman younger than 45 in good health. Each CDR3 is given with its conserved first and last residue. D genes are given only for firm matches. Clone size is not always given. Where it is, it says once, few, many or a class for expanded clones.

j_call clone_size v_call d_call cdr3_nt cdr3_aa
TRBJ2-5 . TRBV5-1 TRBD1 TGCGCCAGCAGCCCGGGGCCCGGGACAGGTAAAGAGACCCAGTACTTC CASSPGPGTGKETQYF
TRBJ2-3 . TRBV28 . TGTGCCAGCAGTTCCCCCGGGGGGCTAGCGGAGGGAGGCACAGATACGCAGTATTTT CASSSPGGLAEGGTDTQYF
TRBJ1-5 . TRBV2 . TGTGCCAGCAGAGACAGTTCGGGGCAGCCCCAGCATTTT CASRDSSGQPQHF
TRBJ2-1 . TRBV27 TRBD2 TGTGCCAGCAGTTTATCCGCGGGAGCCTACAATGAGCAGTTCTTC CASSLSAGAYNEQFF
TRBJ2-5 . TRBV2 TRBD2 TGTGCCAGCAGTGAATTTGGGGCGGGAGGGCTTGAGACCCAGTACTTC CASSEFGAGGLETQYF
TRBJ1-1 . TRBV18 . TGTGCCAGCTCACCACCTAAGGGAGCAAACACTGAAGCTTTCTTT CASSPPKGANTEAFF
TRBJ2-2 few TRBV29-1 . TGCAGCACAATTCAGGGGGGCACCGGGGAGCTGTTTTTT CSTIQGGTGELFF
TRBJ1-1 . TRBV30 . TGTGCCTGGAGTAGGGGTAGGGGGGACACTGAAGCTTTCTTT CAWSRGRGDTEAFF
TRBJ1-1 . TRBV5-5 . TGTGCCAGCAGTTATTTACCGACGGGGAACACTGAAGCTTTCTTT CASSYLPTGNTEAFF
TRBJ2-5 . TRBV18 TRBD1 TGTGCCAGCTCACCAGGGACAGGGAGGGAGACCCAGTACTTC CASSPGTGRETQYF
TRBJ2-3 . TRBV2 . TGTGCCAGCAGTGAAGGACTCACAGATACGCAGTATTTT CASSEGLTDTQYF
TRBJ2-5 . TRBV10-3 . TGTGCCATCAGAGAGGACGGGCCCCAAGAGACCCAGTACTTC CAIREDGPQETQYF
TRBJ2-3 . TRBV9 TRBD2 TGTGCCAGCAGCGTTTTAGCGGGACCCGGGAATACGCAGTATTTT CASSVLAGPGNTQYF
TRBJ1-1 . TRBV28 . TGTGCCAGCAGTTTATCTGAGGTGGGGACTGAAGCTTTCTTT CASSLSEVGTEAFF
TRBJ1-1 . TRBV28 TRBD1 TGTGCCAGCAGCTCCGGGACAGGGGAGACTGAAGCTTTCTTT CASSSGTGETEAFF
TRBJ1-4 . TRBV7-9 . TGTGCCAGCAGCCAAAGGGGAAATGAAAAACTGTTTTTT CASSQRGNEKLFF
TRBJ2-2 . TRBV18 TRBD1 TGTGCCAGCTCACCAAGGGTAGGGGGCGCGAACACCGGGGAGCTGTTTTTT CASSPRVGGANTGELFF
TRBJ2-3 . TRBV6-6 . TGTGCCAGCAGTTACTCGACAGAACGCACAGATACGCAGTATTTT CASSYSTERTDTQYF